This T cell receptor beta chain appears in the sequencing data of a study of beta chain features in type 1 diabetes. Of note for this clone: What it binds is unknown.

Study outcomes and limitations: TCRB rearrangement may or may not be influenced by HLA type; here this remained unresolved. High-TCR-expressing cells could be over-represented by cDNA sequencing.

This CDR3 has 13 residues. Per germline, CDR1 ENHRY and CDR2 SYGVKD. V lost 3 bases, J lost 5 bases, and 8 bases lay in between. Every bit of the isolated RNA underwent reverse transcription, so sequencing read expressed TCRB transcripts. Clones were sequenced by immunoSEQ multiplex PCR, and TCRdb holds only the in-frame ones, with some missing. Of about 410,000 clones listed, roughly 14% are singletons. The V gene is TRBV10-3, the J gene TRBJ1-5; the D gene is possibly TRBD1 (5 bases). This clonotype was obtained from a man aged 30 to 45 in good health. The sequencing input was naive CD4+ T cells from blood. The CDR3 region is CAISEGVDQPQHF. CDR3 coding DNA: TGTGCCATCAGTGAAGGGGTAGATCAGCCCCAGCATTTT.